This T cell receptor (beta chain) was found in a study of early T cells in non-severe SARS-CoV-2 infection. Study details: The study sequenced bulk RNA from unsorted whole blood, with chains unpaired. Whole-study findings and limits: CD4 and private specificities were missed by VDJdb matching, which favored anti-spike CD8 responses.

Researchers attached unique molecular identifiers to individual cDNA molecules. Each CDR3 protein gets one entry after TCRdb re-called the 5' RACE reads with MiXCR. The data show tens of thousands of distinct CDR3 sequences, with around 14% seen just once and about 4% held by the top ten. In this sample, this clonotype turned up many times. Its specificity is not known. V shed 5 bases and J shed 0 bases, with 10 bases lying between them. Germline V CDR1 and CDR2: DFQATT, SNEGSKA (reference sequence). There are 14 residues in the CDR3. The sequencing sample was made of whole blood. The origin of this receptor is an adult who was a healthcare worker with PCR-confirmed SARS-CoV-2 infection or an uninfected control (not recorded which). J is TRBJ2-2 and V is TRBV20-1; a weak D match, TRBD2 (5 bases). CDR3 residues: CSAAGIANTGELFF. CDR3 nucleotide sequence: TGCAGTGCTGCGGGCATAGCGAACACCGGGGAGCTGTTTTTT.